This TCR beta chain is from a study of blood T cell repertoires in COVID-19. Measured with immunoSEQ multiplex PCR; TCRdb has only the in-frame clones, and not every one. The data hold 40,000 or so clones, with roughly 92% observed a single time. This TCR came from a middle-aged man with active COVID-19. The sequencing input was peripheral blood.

The CDR3: CASSLDAGMNTEAFF. CDR3 nucleotide sequence: TGCGCCAGCAGCTTGGATGCGGGAATGAACACTGAAGCTTTCTTT. This sequence joins TRBV5-1 and TRBJ1-1, with D unclear. The CDR3 covers 15 residues. Trimming pared 0 bases from V and 0 bases from J, leaving 9 bases between. CDR1 and CDR2 (germline): SGHRS, YFSETQ.